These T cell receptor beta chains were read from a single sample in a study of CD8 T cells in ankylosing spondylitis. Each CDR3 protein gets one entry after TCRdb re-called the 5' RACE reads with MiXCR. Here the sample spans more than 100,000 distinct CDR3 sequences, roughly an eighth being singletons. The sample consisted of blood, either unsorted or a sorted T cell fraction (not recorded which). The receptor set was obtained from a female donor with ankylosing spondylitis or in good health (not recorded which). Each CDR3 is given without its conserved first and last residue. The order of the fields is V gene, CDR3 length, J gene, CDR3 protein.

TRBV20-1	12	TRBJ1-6	SAPYTGAISPLH
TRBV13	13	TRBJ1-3	ASSLGDTSGNTIY
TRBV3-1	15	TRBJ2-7	ASSQSRRTGGLYEQY
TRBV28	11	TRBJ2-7	ASTRTGSYEQY
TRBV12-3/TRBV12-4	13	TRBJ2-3	ASSPWADTTDTQY
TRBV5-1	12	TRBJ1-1	ASSKNTGEAEAF
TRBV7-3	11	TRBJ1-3	ASSFGQGNTIY
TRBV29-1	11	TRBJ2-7	SVSSGASYEQY
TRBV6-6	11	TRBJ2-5	ASSSQWQETQY
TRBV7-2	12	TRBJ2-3	ASSPSSSTDTQY
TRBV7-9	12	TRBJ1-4	ASSLDATGEKLF
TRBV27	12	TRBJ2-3	ASSLSGRADTQY